This T cell receptor (beta chain) was documented in a study of response to subunit inactivated influenza vaccine. Findings and limits, study-wide: Seasonal influenza vaccination, on each occasion, was suggested by the authors to recruit few new T cells.

Remarks on this clonotype: What it binds is not known.

Germline CDR1 is LGHNA and CDR2 is YNFKEQ. The CDR3 is made up of 16 amino acids. V was trimmed by 0 bases and J by 0 bases, leaving 9 bases between them. TCRdb reprocessed the RT-PCR reads with MiXCR, giving one entry per CDR3 protein. The table records 400,000 to 550,000 distinct CDR3 sequences, less than 30% of them present only once. The genes are TRBV4-2 and TRBJ1-5, with no clear D. Here the sequenced sample was CD4+ T cells sorted from PBMCs, taken roughly 5 days after vaccination. This clonotype was obtained from a man aged 45-65 years who received an inactivated influenza vaccine. The CDR3 spells CASSQDGESSNQPQHF. The CDR3 bases are TGTGCCAGCAGCCAAGATGGGGAGAGTAGCAATCAGCCCCAGCATTTT.